Following are 23 T cell receptor beta chains from one sample sequenced in a study of shared clonotypes between healthy human individuals. Profiling relied on immunoSEQ multiplex PCR, and the TCRdb table lists in-frame clones only, not all of them. The sample carries about 2 million clones, approximately 94% recorded once. CD8 cells regarded as naive lacked CD45RO, were positively chosen for CCR7, and omitted terminally differentiated effector memory CD45RA+ cells. Input material: naive CD8+ T cells sorted from blood. These TCRs come from a man aged 18 to 30 in good health.

Remarks on this clone: Different DNA sequences within this sample yield the same CDR3. The rearrangement joins TRBV7-9 to TRBJ2-5, with a possible D match to TRBD1 (6 bases). Trimming cost V 5 bases and J 5 bases, with 12 bases left between them. The CDR3 covers 13 residues. Germline CDR1 reads SEHNR; CDR2 reads FQNEAQ (reference sequence). The CDR3 nucleotides are TGTGCCAGCAGCCCAGGGGTCGGCGAGACCCAGTACTTC. Its protein product is CASSPGVGETQYF.

The chain carries TRBV6-6 and TRBJ1-1; weak D call: TRBD1 (5 bases). Germline V gives CDR1 MNHNY, CDR2 SVGAGI (reference sequence). Trimming stripped 2 bases from V and 1 base from J, with 8 bases between. This CDR3 comprises 14 residues. CDR3 loop: CASSYPDRNTEAFF. Here the CDR3 DNA reads TGTGCCAGCAGTTACCCCGACAGGAACACTGAAGCTTTCTTT.

The rearrangement uses TRBV2 and TRBJ1-5, with D perhaps TRBD1 (5 bases). V was shortened by 4 bases and J by 7 bases, with 8 bases between the two germline ends. In germline, CDR1 is SNHLY, CDR2 FYNNEI. The CDR3 contains 12 residues. The chain's CDR3 is CASSGGEQPQHF. Here the CDR3 DNA reads TGTGCCAGCAGTGGAGGGGAACAGCCCCAGCATTTT.

This clone has only one observation. V usage is TRBV27 and J usage is TRBJ2-5; D is uncertain. The CDR3 consists of 15 residues. V gave up 2 bases and J gave up 1 base, with 11 bases separating them. Germline values: CDR1 MNHEY, CDR2 SMNVEV (reference sequence). The CDR3 bases are TGTGCCAGCAGTTTAGGCAGTTGGCCCCAAGAGACCCAGTACTTC. It specifies CASSLGSWPQETQYF.

DNA of the CDR3: TGTGCCAGCAGTTACTCACTGGGGTTAAAGGCCTACGAGCAGTACTTC. It encodes CASSYSLGLKAYEQYF. This rearrangement joins TRBV6-5 to TRBJ2-7; D unclear. The CDR3 loop spans 16 amino acids. Germline CDR1 reads MNHEY; CDR2 reads SVGAGI. Trimming removed 0 bases at V and 2 bases at J, with 14 bases between.

A single count supports this clone. This chain joins TRBV30 and TRBJ2-1, with TRBD1 identical over 10 bases. The germline V gene has CDR1 GTSNPN and CDR2 SVGIG (reference sequence). V trimming: 0 bases; J trimming: 3 bases; junction bases outside the gene matches: 2. The CDR3 sequence is 15 residues long. The CDR3 is CAWSVGQGVYNEQFF. DNA of the CDR3: TGTGCCTGGAGTGTCGGACAGGGGGTCTACAATGAGCAGTTCTTC.

The rearrangement uses TRBV4-1 and TRBJ2-2; D assignment may be TRBD1 or TRBD2 (6 bases each). The germline gives CDR1 MGHRA, CDR2 YSYEKL. This CDR3 region has 16 residues. V gave up 1 base and J gave up 3 bases, with 12 bases separating them. The CDR3 here is CASSQGVGGYTGELFF. In DNA form, the CDR3 reads TGCGCCAGCAGCCAAGGTGTCGGGGGCTACACCGGGGAGCTGTTTTTT.

Points on this clone: The identical CDR3 is also encoded by other nucleotide sequences in the sample. This rearrangement joins TRBV27 to TRBJ1-5; 7 nucleotides line up with TRBD1. The CDR3 is 14 amino acids. Losses at the gene ends were 4 bases for V and 4 bases for J; bases not matched to a gene: 4. From germline, CDR1 is MNHEY and CDR2 SMNVEV (reference sequence). The CDR3 region is CASSYTGANQPQHF. The CDR3 DNA sequence: TGTGCCAGCAGTTACACAGGGGCTAATCAGCCCCAGCATTTT.

This sequence joins TRBV4-1 and TRBJ1-2; TRBD1 matches at 10 bases. With V trimmed by 4 bases and J by 7 bases, 9 bases remained unmatched. Looked up from germline, CDR1 is MGHRA and CDR2 is YSYEKL. This CDR3 has 15 residues. The CDR3 loop reads CASSLVGQGFSGYTF. The CDR3 region has the DNA TGCGCCAGCAGCCTAGTGGGACAGGGGTTCAGTGGCTACACCTTC.

This chain uses TRBV6-1 with TRBJ1-5, with 10 bases aligning to TRBD1. Germline V gene lookup returns CDR1 MNHNS and CDR2 SASEGT. V lost 5 bases to trimming and J lost 4 bases; unmatched junction nucleotides: 5. The CDR3 has 15 amino acids. The CDR3 DNA follows: TGTGCCAGCAGTCCGAGGACAGGGGGGAATCAGCCCCAGCATTTT. It yields the protein CASSPRTGGNQPQHF.

The chain employs TRBV5-1 and TRBJ2-3; D gene ambiguous. Trimming cost V 1 base and J 10 bases, with 10 bases left between them. CDR3 length: 12 residues. Germline values: CDR1 SGHRS, CDR2 YFSETQ. The CDR3 loop reads CASSLLAEAQYF. CDR3 DNA: TGCGCCAGCAGCTTGTTGGCAGAAGCGCAGTATTTT.

V is TRBV5-4 and J is TRBJ2-3; the match to TRBD2 covers 10 bases. Germline V gene sequence: CDR1 SGHNT, CDR2 YYREEE (reference sequence). V was clipped by 1 base and J by 5 bases; unmatched bases: 13. This CDR3 has 18 amino acids. Here the CDR3 reads CASSLKVAVAGGGDTQYF. The CDR3 nucleotides are TGTGCCAGCAGCTTGAAGGTTGCGGTAGCGGGGGGAGGAGATACGCAGTATTTT.

The table lists this clone with a count of one. V gene TRBV5-6 combines with J gene TRBJ2-3; D call uncertain. The CDR3 totals 16 residues. Trimming stripped 3 bases from V and 0 bases from J, with 14 bases between. The germline V gene encodes CDR1 SGHDT and CDR2 YYEEEE. The CDR3 loop reads CASSSIMERSTDTQYF. The CDR3 DNA sequence: TGTGCCAGCAGCTCGATAATGGAGCGTAGCACAGATACGCAGTATTTT.

This chain joins TRBV27 and TRBJ2-7; no clear D. Germline lookup yields CDR1 MNHEY and CDR2 SMNVEV (reference sequence). The V and J ends lost 4 bases and 2 bases respectively, with 9 bases between them. This CDR3 is 13 amino acids long. CDR3: CASSYYGAYEQYF. In nucleotides, the CDR3 is TGTGCCAGCAGTTATTACGGAGCCTACGAGCAGTACTTC.

V is TRBV4-1 and J is TRBJ2-1, with D hard to call. The V gene lost 1 base and the J gene lost 10 bases, with 11 bases spanning the gap. The CDR3 contains 13 residues. The germline CDR1 and CDR2 sequences are MGHRA and YSYEKL. DNA for the CDR3: TGCGCCAGCAGCCAAGCCAGGATCTCCGAGCAGTTCTTC. Residues: CASSQARISEQFF.

The chain has TRBV5-6 and TRBJ2-7; 8 bases agree with TRBD1. Germline values: CDR1 SGHDT, CDR2 YYEEEE. The CDR3 runs 19 residues. V lost 2 bases, J lost 2 bases, and 18 bases stayed unmatched. CDR3 loop: CASSFRPSIRTGSTYEQYF. In DNA, the CDR3 is TGTGCCAGCAGCTTTCGCCCCTCAATCCGGACAGGGAGCACCTACGAGCAGTACTTC.

The gene calls are TRBV5-1 and TRBJ2-7; TRBD2 aligns across 11 bases. CDR1 SGHRS and CDR2 YFSETQ come from the germline V gene. CDR3 size: 15 residues. V lost 0 bases to trimming and J lost 5 bases; unmatched junction nucleotides: 4. The CDR3 nucleotides are TGCGCCAGCAGCTTGGGAGTGACTAGCGGGGACGAGCAGTACTTC. As protein: CASSLGVTSGDEQYF.

This chain uses TRBV20-1 with TRBJ2-3; D unclear. The V gene's germline CDR1 is DFQATT and CDR2 SNEGSKA (reference sequence). Between the trimmed V and J ends, which lost 5 bases and 3 bases, there was a span of 6 bases. The CDR3 contains 11 residues. CDR3 residues: CSALYTDTQYF. The CDR3 DNA is TGCAGTGCTCTTTATACAGATACGCAGTATTTT.

The V call is TRBV2, the J call TRBJ2-3; D remains unclear. Germline V lookup: CDR1 SNHLY, CDR2 FYNNEI. The CDR3 totals 13 residues. V lost 7 bases to trimming and J lost 0 bases, with 8 bases between them. Here the CDR3 DNA reads TGTGCCAGCATCCCAGCCAGCACAGATACGCAGTATTTT. Protein sequence: CASIPASTDTQYF. Combining the CDR3 with reference TRBV2 and TRBJ2-3 gives the whole variable domain EPEVTQTPSHQVTQMGQEVILRCVPISNHLYFYWYRQILGQKVEFLVSFYNNEISEKSEIFDDQFSVERPDGSNFTLKIRSTKLEDSAMYFCASIPASTDTQYFGPGTRLTVL.

This chain uses TRBV4-3 with TRBJ2-2; 11 bases map to TRBD2. Germline loops: CDR1 LGHNA, CDR2 YSLEER. The CDR3 has 17 amino acids. V dropped 4 bases and J dropped 2; count of bases not matched to a gene: 6. The CDR3 spells CASSPRLAGLNTGELFF. Here the CDR3 DNA reads TGCGCCAGCAGCCCCAGACTAGCGGGACTCAACACCGGGGAGCTGTTTTTT.

The chain employs TRBV11-2 and TRBJ1-1; 7 bases agree with TRBD1. This CDR3 is 14 amino acids long. Unmatched junction bases numbered 9, after V lost 1 base and J lost 10 bases. Germline V gene sequence: CDR1 SGHAT, CDR2 FQNNGV. The CDR3 is CASSLGILAGGAFF. The DNA for the CDR3 is TGTGCCAGCAGCTTAGGTATTCTGGCAGGGGGAGCTTTCTTT. The whole variable domain, remainder taken from reference TRBV11-2 and TRBJ1-1, is EAGVAQSPRYKIIEKRQSVAFWCNPISGHATLYWYQQILGQGPKLLIQFQNNGVVDDSQLPKDRFSAERLKGVDSTLKIQPAKLEDSAVYLCASSLGILAGGAFFGQGTRLTVV.

This sequence joins TRBV27 and TRBJ2-7, with D tentatively TRBD1 (6 bases). Germline CDR1 MNHEY, CDR2 SMNVEV (reference sequence). The CDR3 runs 16 residues. Trimming pared 5 bases from V and 3 bases from J, leaving 20 bases between. This CDR3 reads CASSPYPDRSNYEQYF. The CDR3 region has the DNA TGTGCCAGCAGTCCATACCCTGACAGGAGCAACTACGAGCAGTACTTC.

The rearrangement uses TRBV18 and TRBJ2-7; D uncertain. Germline V gene data show CDR1 as KGHSH and CDR2 as LQKENI. Trimming removed 6 bases from V and 3 bases from J, with 18 bases in between. The CDR3 runs to 15 residues. The CDR3 DNA reads as TGTGCCAGCTCTTCCACCGGCGCCCTCCTCTACGAGCAGTACTTC. Its translation: CASSSTGALLYEQYF. The full variable domain, completed using reference TRBV18 and TRBJ2-7, is NAGVMQNPRHLVRRRGQEARLRCSPMKGHSHVYWYRQLPEEGLKFMVYLQKENIIDESGMPKERFSAEFPKEGPSILRIQQVVRGDSAAYFCASSSTGALLYEQYFGPGTRLTVT.